The rows below give T cell receptor beta chains drawn from one sample of a study of blood T cell repertoires in COVID-19. Produced via immunoSEQ multiplex PCR; TCRdb's table is partial and in-frame only. The sample includes about 240,000 clones, roughly 80% of them seen just once. The sequenced sample consisted of peripheral blood. The receptors come from an elderly woman with acute or convalescent COVID-19. CDR3s include the opening cysteine and the closing phenylalanine or tryptophan. The D gene is left open where the match is weak. Some rows mark clone size as missing; the rest say once, few, many or name a class of expanded clone.

clone size,V gene,D gene,J gene,CDR3 protein,CDR3 DNA
once,TRBV7-8,-,TRBJ1-5,CASSLVVNQPQHF,TGTGCCAGCAGCTTGGTAGTCAATCAGCCCCAGCATTTT
-,TRBV2,-,TRBJ2-2,CASSEFRRNTGELFF,TGTGCCAGCAGTGAATTTAGAAGGAACACCGGGGAGCTGTTTTTT
-,TRBV27,TRBD1,TRBJ2-5,CASSSTGGKTQYF,TGTGCCAGCAGTTCGACAGGGGGTAAGACCCAGTACTTC
-,TRBV2,-,TRBJ2-7,CASSTVSEQYF,TGTGCCAGCAGCACCGTTAGCGAGCAGTACTTC
-,TRBV3-1/TRBV3-2,TRBD2,TRBJ2-5,CASSPWGGGETQYF,TGTGCCAGCAGCCCCTGGGGCGGGGGAGAGACCCAGTACTTC
-,TRBV21-1,-,TRBJ1-5,CASSKGDSGNQPQHF,TGTGCCAGCAGCAAAGGGGACAGCGGGAATCAGCCCCAGCATTTT
-,TRBV6-5,-,TRBJ1-5,CASRPQGSGNQPQHF,TGTGCCAGCAGACCGCAGGGGTCCGGCAATCAGCCCCAGCATTTT
-,TRBV2,-,TRBJ1-2,CASSEDRIYGYTF,TGTGCCAGCAGTGAAGACAGGATCTATGGCTACACCTTC
-,TRBV24-1,-,TRBJ2-2,CATSDPDITNTGELFF,TGTGCCACCAGTGACCCGGACATCACGAACACCGGGGAGCTGTTTTTT
-,TRBV6-1,TRBD1,TRBJ2-7,CASSETGGRQYF,TGTGCCAGCAGTGAAACAGGGGGTCGGCAGTACTTC
-,TRBV19,-,TRBJ1-5,CASSIVWTEGSNQPQHF,TGTGCCAGTAGTATAGTATGGACTGAGGGCTCCAATCAGCCCCAGCATTTT
-,TRBV9,-,TRBJ2-2,CASSVGGRNTGELFF,TGTGCCAGCAGCGTAGGCGGCCGAAACACCGGGGAGCTGTTTTTT
-,TRBV2,TRBD2,TRBJ2-1,CASSEGLAGRNEQFF,TGTGCCAGCAGTGAGGGCCTAGCGGGGCGCAATGAGCAGTTCTTC
few,TRBV28,-,TRBJ1-6,CASSPPGLGGSPLHF,TGTGCCAGCAGTCCCCCGGGACTCGGGGGTTCACCCCTCCACTTT
-,TRBV4-1,TRBD2,TRBJ2-3,CASSQDPAGGGTDTQYF,TGCGCCAGCAGCCAAGATCCGGCGGGGGGGGGCACAGATACGCAGTATTTT
-,TRBV27,-,TRBJ2-7,CASSLWGGGKTPYEQYF,TGTGCCAGCAGTTTATGGGGTGGGGGGAAAACCCCCTACGAGCAGTACTTC
-,TRBV19,-,TRBJ2-7,CASSIDLGDYEQYF,TGTGCCAGTAGTATAGATCTGGGAGACTACGAGCAGTACTTC
few,TRBV4-1,-,TRBJ1-4,CASSHFASPLNEKLFF,TGCGCCAGCAGCCATTTTGCTAGTCCCCTAAATGAAAAACTGTTTTTT
-,TRBV19,TRBD1,TRBJ2-3,CASSISGQAPDTQYF,TGTGCCAGTAGTATATCGGGACAGGCCCCAGATACGCAGTATTTT
-,TRBV19,-,TRBJ1-1,CASSTQTGNTEAFF,TGTGCCAGTAGTACCCAGACAGGTAACACTGAAGCTTTCTTT
few,TRBV5-1,-,TRBJ1-1,CASSSLRAGMNTEAFF,TGCGCCAGCAGCTCCCTCAGGGCCGGCATGAACACTGAAGCTTTCTTT
-,TRBV6-1,-,TRBJ2-7,CASSEVSYEQYF,TGTGCCAGCAGTGAAGTATCCTACGAGCAGTACTTC
-,TRBV6-5,-,TRBJ1-2,CASSSTGTLEYGYTF,TGTGCCAGCAGTTCTACAGGTACCCTTGAATATGGCTACACCTTC
-,TRBV7-8,-,TRBJ1-1,CASSFLKNTEAFF,TGTGCCAGCAGCTTTCTAAAGAACACTGAAGCTTTCTTT
-,TRBV5-4,TRBD1,TRBJ1-3,CASSLGGGQTSGNTIYF,TGTGCCAGCAGCTTGGGTGGGGGACAGACCTCTGGAAACACCATATATTTT
once,TRBV11-3,TRBD1,TRBJ2-1,CASSSRQGPYNEQFF,TGTGCCAGCAGCTCCCGACAGGGGCCCTACAATGAGCAGTTCTTC
few,TRBV28,TRBD2,TRBJ2-3,CASAPAALAGGTDTQYF,TGTGCCAGCGCCCCGGCGGCTCTAGCGGGGGGGACAGATACGCAGTATTTT
-,TRBV7-9,TRBD1,TRBJ2-3,CASSLQGRGTDTQYF,TGTGCCAGCAGCCTACAGGGGAGAGGCACAGATACGCAGTATTTT
-,TRBV15,-,TRBJ1-2,CATSPGGNSYGYTF,TGTGCCACCAGTCCCGGGGGGAACAGCTATGGCTACACCTTC
-,TRBV3-1/TRBV3-2,TRBD2,TRBJ2-5,CASSLTTSGGARETQYF,TGTGCCAGCAGCCTTACGACTAGCGGGGGGGCCAGGGAGACCCAGTACTTC
-,TRBV2,-,TRBJ1-2,CASSELTGNYGYTF,TGTGCCAGCAGTGAACTTACAGGGAACTATGGCTACACCTTC
once,TRBV20-1,-,TRBJ1-4,CSARDEKLFF,TGCAGTGCCAGGGATGAAAAACTGTTTTTT
-,TRBV29-1,-,TRBJ1-4,CSAVASPNEKLFF,TGCAGCGCTGTGGCCAGTCCTAATGAAAAACTGTTTTTT
-,TRBV5-6,TRBD1,TRBJ1-2,CASSLGQGAVGYTF,TGTGCCAGCAGCTTGGGACAGGGGGCCGTTGGCTACACCTTC
-,TRBV5-1,-,TRBJ2-3,CASSLVGAEDTQYF,TGCGCCAGCAGCTTGGTGGGGGCCGAGGATACGCAGTATTTT
-,TRBV5-1,-,TRBJ1-4,CASTPDITTTNEKLFF,TGCGCCAGCACCCCGGACATAACCACAACTAATGAAAAACTGTTTTTT
-,TRBV7-2,-,TRBJ1-6,CASSLAGPPSSYNSPLHF,TGTGCCAGCAGCTTAGCGGGGCCCCCGAGCTCCTATAATTCACCCCTCCACTTT
-,TRBV5-4,-,TRBJ1-1,CASSLKRGGGTEAFF,TGTGCCAGCAGCTTAAAAAGGGGGGGAGGCACTGAAGCTTTCTTT
many,TRBV5-5,TRBD1,TRBJ2-2,CASSLDRGLRTGELFF,TGTGCCAGCAGCCTTGACAGGGGGCTGCGCACCGGGGAGCTGTTTTTT
-,TRBV6-5,-,TRBJ1-5,CASSSHQPQHF,TGTGCCAGCAGTTCTCATCAGCCCCAGCATTTT
-,TRBV28,-,TRBJ1-5,CASSYPGGSGNQPQHF,TGTGCCAGCAGTTACCCGGGGGGCTCAGGCAATCAGCCCCAGCATTTT
-,TRBV6-5,-,TRBJ2-5,CASSLDGPAQYF,TGTGCCAGCTCACTAGACGGACCGGCCCAGTACTTC
-,TRBV18,TRBD1,TRBJ2-3,CASSPRTGGSDTQYF,TGTGCCAGCTCACCAAGGACAGGGGGTTCGGATACGCAGTATTTT
-,TRBV9,TRBD1,TRBJ2-6,CASSGDRYISGANVLTF,TGTGCCAGCAGCGGGGACAGATATATCTCTGGGGCCAACGTCCTGACTTTC
-,TRBV5-1,-,TRBJ2-7,CASSLGAGGSGRYEQYF,TGCGCCAGCAGCTTGGGGGCAGGCGGGTCGGGGAGGTACGAGCAGTACTTC
-,TRBV18,TRBD1,TRBJ1-2,CASSRQGTNYGYTF,TGTGCCAGCTCCAGACAGGGGACGAACTATGGCTACACCTTC
-,TRBV2,TRBD1,TRBJ2-5,CASKVGDRVPQETQYF,TGTGCCAGCAAAGTCGGGGACAGGGTGCCTCAAGAGACCCAGTACTTC
-,TRBV6-5,-,TRBJ2-4,CASSNRVAKNIQYF,TGTGCCAGCAGCAATCGAGTAGCCAAAAACATTCAGTACTTC
-,TRBV5-1,-,TRBJ1-1,CASSFSTGEAFF,TGCGCCAGCAGCTTCTCGACAGGCGAAGCTTTCTTT
-,TRBV7-9,TRBD1,TRBJ1-4,CASSGTGYPDEKLFF,TGTGCCAGCAGCGGGACAGGGTACCCGGATGAAAAACTGTTTTTT
-,TRBV6-2/TRBV6-3,TRBD1,TRBJ1-4,CASSTGQGLTNEKLFF,TGTGCCAGCAGCACGGGACAGGGGCTAACTAATGAAAAACTGTTTTTT
-,TRBV23-1,-,TRBJ1-1,CASNGGNTEAFF,TGCGCCAGCAACGGGGGAAACACTGAAGCTTTCTTT
medium-sized,TRBV7-9,TRBD1,TRBJ1-2,CASSNRDRGNYGYTF,TGTGCCAGCAGCAACCGGGACAGGGGTAACTATGGCTACACCTTC
-,TRBV27,-,TRBJ1-6,CASRQVNNSPLHF,TGTGCCAGCAGACAGGTGAATAATTCACCCCTCCACTTT
few,TRBV27,-,TRBJ1-5,CASSFRTAYSNQPQHF,TGTGCCAGCAGTTTCCGGACAGCCTATAGCAATCAGCCCCAGCATTTT
-,TRBV24-1,-,TRBJ2-3,CATSGESTDTQYF,TGTGCCACCAGTGGAGAGAGCACAGATACGCAGTATTTT
-,TRBV12-3/TRBV12-4,TRBD1,TRBJ2-1,CASRETGSNEQFF,TGTGCCAGCAGAGAGACAGGGTCGAATGAGCAGTTCTTC
-,TRBV24-1,-,TRBJ1-4,CATSDGGLNEKLFF,TGTGCCACCAGTGATGGGGGGTTGAATGAAAAACTGTTTTTT
once,TRBV18,TRBD1,TRBJ2-7,CASSGTGISYEQYF,TGTGCCAGCTCCGGGACAGGTATCTCCTACGAGCAGTACTTC
-,TRBV5-1,-,TRBJ2-1,CASSPLERSYNEQFF,TGCGCCAGCAGCCCCCTTGAGCGATCCTACAATGAGCAGTTCTTC